This TCR beta chain was sequenced during a study of blood T cell repertoires in COVID-19. Study-wide context: PBMCs, B-cell-depleted T cells, or T cells provided the cDNA or gDNA that made up the material.

Clones were read by immunoSEQ multiplex PCR, and TCRdb kept only the in-frame ones, dropping some. Among under 200,000 clones listed, approximately 85% were seen once. A remark on this clone: At one end the junction does not follow the germline gene, possibly because of a read error.

This CDR3 has 15 amino acids. The germline CDR1 and CDR2 sequences are SSHAT and FNYEAQ (reference sequence). Sequenced: peripheral blood. V usage is TRBV7-7 and J usage is TRBJ1-4; D not resolved. The receptor was derived from a man aged 55-75 years who had recovered from COVID-19. This CDR3 reads CASSPGAPGGEKLFF. The DNA for the CDR3 is TGTGCTAGCAGCCCCGGAGCCCCGGGAGGGGAAAAACTGTTTTTT.